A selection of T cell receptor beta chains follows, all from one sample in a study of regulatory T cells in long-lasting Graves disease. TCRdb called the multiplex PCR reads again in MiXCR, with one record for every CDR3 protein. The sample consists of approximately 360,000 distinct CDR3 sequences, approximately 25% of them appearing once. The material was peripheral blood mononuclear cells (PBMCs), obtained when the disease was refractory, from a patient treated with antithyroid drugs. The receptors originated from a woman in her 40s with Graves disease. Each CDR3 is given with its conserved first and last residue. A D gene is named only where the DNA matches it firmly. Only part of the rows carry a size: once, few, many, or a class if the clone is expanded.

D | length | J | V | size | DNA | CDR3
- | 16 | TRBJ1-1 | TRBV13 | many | TGTGCCAGCAGCTTAGTAGGGGGAATTCTGAACACTGAAGCTTTCTTT | CASSLVGGILNTEAFF
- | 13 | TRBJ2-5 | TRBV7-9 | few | TGTGCCAGCAGCTTAACAGGAGCGGGGACCCAGTACTTC | CASSLTGAGTQYF
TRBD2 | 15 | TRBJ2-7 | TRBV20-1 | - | TGCAGTGCCGACAGGACTAGCGGGCTTTCCTACGAGCAGTACTTC | CSADRTSGLSYEQYF
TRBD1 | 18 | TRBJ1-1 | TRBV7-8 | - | TGTGCCAGCAGCCTCTTAGGACAGGGGGCAGGGGGAAACACTGAAGCTTTCTTT | CASSLLGQGAGGNTEAFF
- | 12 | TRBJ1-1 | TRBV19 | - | TGTGCCAGTAGTCTCTGGGGGTTCGAAGCTTTCTTT | CASSLWGFEAFF
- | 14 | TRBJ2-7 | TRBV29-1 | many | TGCAGCGTTGAAGGAAGTGAGGTAGGCTACGAGCAGTACTTC | CSVEGSEVGYEQYF
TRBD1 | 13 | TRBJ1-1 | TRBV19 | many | TGTGCCAGTTGCCAGACAGGGGGCACTGAAGCTTTCTTT | CASCQTGGTEAFF
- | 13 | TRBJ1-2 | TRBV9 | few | TGTGCCAGCAGCCCCAGTCTTAACTATGGCTACACCTTC | CASSPSLNYGYTF
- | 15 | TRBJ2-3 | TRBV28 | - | TGTGCCAGCAGTTTATCCTGGGGGGGCCCAGATACGCAGTATTTT | CASSLSWGGPDTQYF
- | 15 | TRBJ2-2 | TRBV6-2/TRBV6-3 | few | TGTGCCAGCAGTTACTCGAAGACAGAGACCGGGGAGCTGTTTTTT | CASSYSKTETGELFF
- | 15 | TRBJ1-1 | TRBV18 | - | TGTGCCAGCTCAATCAAGACAACTGTTAACACTGAAGCTTTCTTT | CASSIKTTVNTEAFF
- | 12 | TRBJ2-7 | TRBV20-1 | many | TGCAGCGCTAGGGGTAACTCCTACGAGCAGTACTTC | CSARGNSYEQYF
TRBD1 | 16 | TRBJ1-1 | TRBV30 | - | TGTGCCTGGAAGGGTTTCAGAACAGGGACAGATACTGAAGCTTTCTTT | CAWKGFRTGTDTEAFF
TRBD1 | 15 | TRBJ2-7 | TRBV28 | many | TGTGCCAGCAGTTTAGGGGGACAGGCCTCCTACGAGCAGTACTTC | CASSLGGQASYEQYF
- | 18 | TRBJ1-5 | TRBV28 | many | TGTGCCAGCAGTTTACCTTCTATCGACGGCTATAGCAATCAGCCCCAGCATTTT | CASSLPSIDGYSNQPQHF
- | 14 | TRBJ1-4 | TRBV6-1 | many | TGTGCCAGCAGCAAGCCAGGGTCAAATGAAAAACTGTTTTTT | CASSKPGSNEKLFF
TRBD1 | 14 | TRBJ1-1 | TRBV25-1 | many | TGTGCCAGCAGTGAACAGGGGGGGCACACTGAAGCTTTCTTT | CASSEQGGHTEAFF
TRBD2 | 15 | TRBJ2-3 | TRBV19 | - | TGTGCCAGTACAATTGGCGGGAGGGCCAGAGATACGCAGTATTTT | CASTIGGRARDTQYF
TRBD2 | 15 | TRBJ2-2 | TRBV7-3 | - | TGTGCCAGCAGCTTAGCTAGCGGGAGGACCGGGGAGCTGTTTTTT | CASSLASGRTGELFF
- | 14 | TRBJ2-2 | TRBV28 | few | TGTGCCAGCAGTTTAGCAGTACCAACCGGGGAGCTGTTTTTT | CASSLAVPTGELFF
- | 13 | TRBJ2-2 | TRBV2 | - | TGTGCCAGCAGTGTAGGGGTCCCCGGGGAGCTGTTTTTT | CASSVGVPGELFF
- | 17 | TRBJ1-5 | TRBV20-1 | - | TGCAGTGCTAGAGATCGATGGGTAGAGGGGCGCAATCAGCCCCAGCATTTT | CSARDRWVEGRNQPQHF
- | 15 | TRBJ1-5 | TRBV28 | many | TGTGCCAGCAGCTTGACGGTGGATAGCAATCAGCCCCAGCATTTT | CASSLTVDSNQPQHF
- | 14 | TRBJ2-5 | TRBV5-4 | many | TGTGCCAGCGGGGAATTGGGGGGTCGGGAGACCCAGTACTTC | CASGELGGRETQYF
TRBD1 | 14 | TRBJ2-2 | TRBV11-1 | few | TGTGCCAGCAGCTTTAACAGGGGAGCCGGGGAGCTGTTTTTT | CASSFNRGAGELFF
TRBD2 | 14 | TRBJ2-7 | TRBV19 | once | TGTGCCAGTAGTATCGGACTAGCAGCCTACGAGCAGTACTTC | CASSIGLAAYEQYF
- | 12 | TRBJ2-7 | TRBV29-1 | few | TGCAGCGCCGAGGCAGGGGTGGGGGAGCAGTACTTC | CSAEAGVGEQYF
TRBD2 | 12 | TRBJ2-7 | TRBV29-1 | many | TGCAGCGTTCTAGCGGAGAGCTACGAGCAGTACTTC | CSVLAESYEQYF
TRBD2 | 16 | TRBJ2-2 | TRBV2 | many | TGTGCCAGCAGTATAGTAGCGGGAGTTCGCACCGGGGAGCTGTTTTTT | CASSIVAGVRTGELFF
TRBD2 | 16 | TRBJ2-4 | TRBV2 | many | TGTGCCAGCAGGGGGAGGGACCGCGTAGCCAAAAACATTCAGTACTTC | CASRGRDRVAKNIQYF
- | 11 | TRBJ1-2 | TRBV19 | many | TGTGCCAGTAAAGGAGGGATTATCTACACCTTC | CASKGGIIYTF
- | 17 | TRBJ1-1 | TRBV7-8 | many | TGTGCCAGCAGCTTGAGAACGTTAGAGGGGATGAACACTGAAGCTTTCTTT | CASSLRTLEGMNTEAFF
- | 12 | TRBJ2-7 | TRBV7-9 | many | TGTGCCAGCAGCTCGAAGGAGACTAAGCAGTACTTC | CASSSKETKQYF
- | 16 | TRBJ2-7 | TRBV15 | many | TGTGCCACCAGCAGAGATTCGGCCAGCTTACCCTACGAGCAGTACTTC | CATSRDSASLPYEQYF
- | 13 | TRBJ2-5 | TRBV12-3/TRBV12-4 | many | TGTGCCAGCAGCCCAGGGGTGGGGGAGACCCAGTACTTC | CASSPGVGETQYF
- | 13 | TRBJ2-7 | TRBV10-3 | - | TGTGCCATCAGTGAATCCCCCACCTACGAGCAGTACTTC | CAISESPTYEQYF
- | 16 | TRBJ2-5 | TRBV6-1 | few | TGTGCCAGCAGCCAAGGGGGGGGGGGCGCGAAAGAGACCCAGTACTTC | CASSQGGGGAKETQYF
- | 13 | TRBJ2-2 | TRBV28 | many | TGTGCCAGCAGTCGACTAGGTCCCGGGGAGCTGTTTTTT | CASSRLGPGELFF
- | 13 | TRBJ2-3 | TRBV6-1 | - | TGTGCCAGCAGTGAAGACCCATACGGTACGCAGTATTTT | CASSEDPYGTQYF
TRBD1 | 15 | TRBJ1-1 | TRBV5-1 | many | TGCGCCAGCAGCCTGGCAGGGGGGAGGGACACTGAAGCTTTCTTT | CASSLAGGRDTEAFF
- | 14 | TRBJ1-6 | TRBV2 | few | TGTGCCAGCCGCCAAAGGACAGATAATTCACCCCTCCACTTT | CASRQRTDNSPLHF
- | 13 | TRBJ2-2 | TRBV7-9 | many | TGTGCCAGCAGCTTCCTAGGGGCCGGGGAGCTGTTTTTT | CASSFLGAGELFF
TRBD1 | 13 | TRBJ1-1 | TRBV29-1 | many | TGCAGCGTTATCGGGACAGGCTACACTGAAGCTTTCTTT | CSVIGTGYTEAFF
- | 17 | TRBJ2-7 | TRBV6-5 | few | TGTGCCAGCAGTTACTCTTTCCAGGGGGGAGGAAGGTACGAGCAGTACTTC | CASSYSFQGGGRYEQYF
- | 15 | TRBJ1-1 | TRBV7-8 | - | TGTGCCAGCCTTCCGCCTGGAAGCTCGAACACTGAAGCTTTCTTT | CASLPPGSSNTEAFF
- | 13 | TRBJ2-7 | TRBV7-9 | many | TGTGCCAGCAGCCGGGAATACAGGGTCGAGCAGTACTTC | CASSREYRVEQYF
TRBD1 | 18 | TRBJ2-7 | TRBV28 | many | TGTGCCAGCAGCCAACCTCACCTGACAGGGGGCCTTCTCTACGAGCAGTACTTC | CASSQPHLTGGLLYEQYF
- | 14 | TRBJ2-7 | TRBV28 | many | TGTGCCAGCAGTCCCCTGCACTCCTTCTACGAGCAGTACTTC | CASSPLHSFYEQYF
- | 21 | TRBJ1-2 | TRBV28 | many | TGTGCCAGCAGTTCCCCGATAATAGGGTCACAACGGGAGTCCGGACTATATGGCTACACCTTC | CASSSPIIGSQRESGLYGYTF
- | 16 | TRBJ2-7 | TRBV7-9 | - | TGTGCCAGCAGCTTAGCGGGGGCCGGGAGCTACTACGAGCAGTACTTC | CASSLAGAGSYYEQYF
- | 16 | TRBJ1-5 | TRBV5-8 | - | TGTGCCAGCAGCTTGGGACGGGGAACCAGCAATCAGCCCCAGCATTTT | CASSLGRGTSNQPQHF
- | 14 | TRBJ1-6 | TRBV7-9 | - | TGTGCCAGCAGCTTGGGGGGGCCAGATCCACCCCTCCACTTT | CASSLGGPDPPLHF
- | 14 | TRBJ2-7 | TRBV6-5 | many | TGTGCCAGCAGTTCCCCGGGACTCAACTACGAGCAGTACTTC | CASSSPGLNYEQYF